One and the same sample provided the 2 T cell receptor beta chains below, sequenced in a study of cytomegalovirus exposure and HLA in healthy donors. The PCR had 60 Vbeta and 13 Jbeta primers. The method was immunoSEQ multiplex PCR; TCRdb's version includes in-frame clones alone and lacks a portion of them. The table shows just under 150,000 clones, with over 80% occurring only once. The specimen was PBMCs. These receptors all come from a woman aged 25 to 39 in good health and CMV-seronegative.

V gene TRBV6-1 combines with J gene TRBJ1-4; possibly TRBD1 for D (5 bases). V lost 11 bases to trimming and J lost 3 bases, with 19 bases between them. In germline, CDR1 is MNHNS, CDR2 SASEGT. There are 15 residues in the CDR3. DNA for the CDR3: TGTGCCGGGGCCATGACCCTGGCTTCTAATGAAAAACTGTTTTTT. Its protein product is CAGAMTLASNEKLFF.

The chain couples TRBV25-1 to TRBJ2-2, with TRBD1 matching 7 bases. V dropped 8 bases and J dropped 7; count of bases not matched to a gene: 13. CDR1 is MGHDK and CDR2 is SYGVNS in the germline V gene. This CDR3 is built from 15 residues. The CDR3 DNA sequence: TGTGCCAGCGGCGCAAGAGGGGGCTCAATCGGGGAGCTGTTTTTT. Protein product: CASGARGGSIGELFF. The complete variable domain, with remaining parts taken from reference TRBV25-1 and TRBJ2-2, reads EADIYQTPRYLVIGTGKKITLECSQTMGHDKMYWYQQDPGMELHLIHYSYGVNSTEKGDLSSESTVSRIRTEHFPLTLESARPSHTSQYLCASGARGGSIGELFFGEGSRLTVL.